This T cell receptor (beta chain) was obtained from a study of T cell responses to AZD1222 COVID-19 vaccine. The CDR3 runs 15 residues. V gave up 1 base and J gave up 8 bases; unmatched junction bases: 5. The germline V gene encodes CDR1 SGHVS and CDR2 FQNEAQ. The repertoire was sequenced with immunoSEQ multiplex PCR; TCRdb's copy has only in-frame clones and lacks some. The repertoire includes some 140,000 clones, under 95% of them detected once, and around 3.2% sits in the top ten. This chain links TRBV7-8 with TRBJ1-6; 7 positions match TRBD1. The clonotype originates from an adult in good health. Material: peripheral blood, obtained on day 0 of AZD1222 vaccination. This chain's CDR3 is CASSLGQGVDSPLHF. In DNA, the CDR3 is TGTGCCAGCAGCTTAGGACAGGGTGTCGATTCACCCCTCCACTTT. Full variable domain (missing parts from reference TRBV7-8 and TRBJ1-6): GAGVSQSPRYKVAKRGQDVALRCDPISGHVSLFWYQQALGQGPEFLTYFQNEAQLDKSGLPSDRFFAERPEGSVSTLKIQRTQQEDSAVYLCASSLGQGVDSPLHFGNGTRLTVT.